The text below deals with one T cell receptor (beta chain). What it binds is not known. The CDR3 has 16 residues. In germline, CDR1 is MNHEY, CDR2 SVGEGT. This specimen comes from a study of T cells expressing NK-cell markers. TCRdb re-called the 5' RACE reads; one entry per CDR3 protein, DNA not given. The clone table shows under 600,000 distinct CDR3 sequences, with the ten largest holding about 1.5%. Study outcomes and limitations: Researchers report these clonotypes also headed the CD3+CD56-NKG2C+ fraction in a handful of donors.

The chain employs TRBV6-2 or TRBV6-3 and TRBJ2-1. This clonotype was sampled from a woman aged 50 to 60 in good health. Source material: blood T cells: a sorted CD56 or NKG2C T cell subset, CD4+ or CD8+ T cells, or bulk PBMC T cells (not recorded which). The CDR3 is CASTAFIGGSYNEQFF.